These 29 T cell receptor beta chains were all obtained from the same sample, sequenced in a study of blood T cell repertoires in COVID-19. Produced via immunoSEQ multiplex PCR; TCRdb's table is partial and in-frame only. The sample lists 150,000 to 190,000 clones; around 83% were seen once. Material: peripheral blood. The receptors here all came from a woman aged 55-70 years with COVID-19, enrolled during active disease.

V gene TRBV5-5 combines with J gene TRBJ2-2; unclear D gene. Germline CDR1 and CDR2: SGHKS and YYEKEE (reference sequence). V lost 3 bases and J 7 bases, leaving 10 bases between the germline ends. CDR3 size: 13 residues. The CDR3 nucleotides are TGTGCCAGCAGCTACATCGATGGCGGGGAGCTGTTTTTT. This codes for CASSYIDGGELFF.

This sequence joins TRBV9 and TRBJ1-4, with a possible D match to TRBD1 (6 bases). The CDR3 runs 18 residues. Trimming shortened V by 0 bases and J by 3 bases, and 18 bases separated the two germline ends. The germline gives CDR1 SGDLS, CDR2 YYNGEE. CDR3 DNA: TGTGCCAGCAGCGTAGAATCGGCGGGGGCTGTGGCTAATGAAAAACTGTTTTTT. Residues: CASSVESAGAVANEKLFF.

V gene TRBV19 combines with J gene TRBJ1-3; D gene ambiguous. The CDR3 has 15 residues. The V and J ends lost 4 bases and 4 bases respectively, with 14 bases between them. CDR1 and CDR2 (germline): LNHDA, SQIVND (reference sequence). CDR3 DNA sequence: TGTGCCAGTAGTAAACGTGGGCAGCTCGGAAACACCATATATTTT. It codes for CASSKRGQLGNTIYF.

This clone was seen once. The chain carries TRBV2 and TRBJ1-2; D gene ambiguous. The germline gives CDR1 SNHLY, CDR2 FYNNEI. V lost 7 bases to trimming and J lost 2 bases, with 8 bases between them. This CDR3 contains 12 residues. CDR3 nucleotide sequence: TGTGCCAGCACTTCACAGAACTATGGCTACACCTTC. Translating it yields CASTSQNYGYTF. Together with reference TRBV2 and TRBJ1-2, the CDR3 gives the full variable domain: EPEVTQTPSHQVTQMGQEVILRCVPISNHLYFYWYRQILGQKVEFLVSFYNNEISEKSEIFDDQFSVERPDGSNFTLKIRSTKLEDSAMYFCASTSQNYGYTFGSGTRLTVV.

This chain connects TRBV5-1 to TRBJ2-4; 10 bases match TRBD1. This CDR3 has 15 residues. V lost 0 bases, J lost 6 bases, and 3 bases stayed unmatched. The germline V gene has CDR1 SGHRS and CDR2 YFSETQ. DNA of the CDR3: TGCGCCAGCAGCTTGGCCGGACAGGGGGGAAACATTCAGTACTTC. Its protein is CASSLAGQGGNIQYF.

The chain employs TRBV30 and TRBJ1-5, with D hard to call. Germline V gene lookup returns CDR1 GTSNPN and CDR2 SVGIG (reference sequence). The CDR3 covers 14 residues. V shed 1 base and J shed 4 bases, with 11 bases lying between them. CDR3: CAWSGLWSNQPQHF. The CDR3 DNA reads TGTGCCTGGAGTGGCCTGTGGAGTAATCAGCCCCAGCATTTT.

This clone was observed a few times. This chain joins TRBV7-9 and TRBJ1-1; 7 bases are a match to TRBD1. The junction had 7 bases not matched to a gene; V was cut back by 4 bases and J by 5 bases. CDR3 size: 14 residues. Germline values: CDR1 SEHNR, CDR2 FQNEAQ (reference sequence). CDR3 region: CASSSGTGVTEAFF. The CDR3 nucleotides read TGTGCCAGCAGCTCGGGAACAGGGGTAACTGAAGCTTTCTTT.

This CDR3 is CASTPTPGLAINTGELFF. The CDR3 coding sequence is TGTGCCAGTACTCCAACTCCCGGACTAGCGATTAACACCGGGGAGCTGTTTTTT. The chain employs TRBV19 and TRBJ2-2; 9 bases line up with TRBD2. Germline assignment: CDR1 LNHDA and CDR2 SQIVND (reference sequence). This CDR3 is 18 amino acids long. V shed 7 bases, J shed 2 bases, and the junction held 14 bases outside the gene matches.

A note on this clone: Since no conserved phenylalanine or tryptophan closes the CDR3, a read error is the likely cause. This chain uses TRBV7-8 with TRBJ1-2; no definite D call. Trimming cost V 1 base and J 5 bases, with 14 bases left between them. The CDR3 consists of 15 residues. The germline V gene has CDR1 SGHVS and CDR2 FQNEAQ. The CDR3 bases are TGTGCCAGCAGCTTAGTGGTGGAGTCAATTTATGGCTACACCTCC. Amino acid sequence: CASSLVVESIYGYTS.

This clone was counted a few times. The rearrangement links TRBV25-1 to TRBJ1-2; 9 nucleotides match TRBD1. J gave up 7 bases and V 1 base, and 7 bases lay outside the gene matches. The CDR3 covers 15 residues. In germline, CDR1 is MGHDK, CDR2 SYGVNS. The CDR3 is CASSESGTGNGGYTF. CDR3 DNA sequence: TGTGCCAGCAGTGAATCGGGGACAGGGAATGGTGGCTACACCTTC.

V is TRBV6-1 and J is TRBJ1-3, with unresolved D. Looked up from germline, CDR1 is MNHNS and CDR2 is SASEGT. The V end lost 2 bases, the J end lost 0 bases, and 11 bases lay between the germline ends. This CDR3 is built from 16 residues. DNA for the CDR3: TGTGCCAGCAGTGAAAAGAGGTTCCCCTCTGGAAACACCATATATTTT. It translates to CASSEKRFPSGNTIYF.

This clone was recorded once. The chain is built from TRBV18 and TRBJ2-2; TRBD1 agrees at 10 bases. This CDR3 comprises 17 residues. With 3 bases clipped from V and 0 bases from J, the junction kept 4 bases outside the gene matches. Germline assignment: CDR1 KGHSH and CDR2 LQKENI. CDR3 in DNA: TGTGCCAGCTCACCCACGGGACAGGGGTCGAACACCGGGGAGCTGTTTTTT. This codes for CASSPTGQGSNTGELFF. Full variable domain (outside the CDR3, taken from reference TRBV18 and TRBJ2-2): NAGVMQNPRHLVRRRGQEARLRCSPMKGHSHVYWYRQLPEEGLKFMVYLQKENIIDESGMPKERFSAEFPKEGPSILRIQQVVRGDSAAYFCASSPTGQGSNTGELFFGEGSRLTVL.

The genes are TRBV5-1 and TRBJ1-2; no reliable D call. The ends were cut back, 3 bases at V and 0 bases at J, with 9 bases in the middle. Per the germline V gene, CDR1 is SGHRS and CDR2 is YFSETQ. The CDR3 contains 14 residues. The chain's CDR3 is CASSSGSANYGYTF. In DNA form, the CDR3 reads TGCGCCAGCAGCTCCGGGTCTGCTAACTATGGCTACACCTTC.

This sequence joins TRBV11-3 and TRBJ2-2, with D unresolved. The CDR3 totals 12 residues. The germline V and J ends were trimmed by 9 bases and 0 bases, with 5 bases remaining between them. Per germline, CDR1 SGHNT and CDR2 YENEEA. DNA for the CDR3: TGTGCCAGTAGATCGAACACCGGGGAGCTGTTTTTT. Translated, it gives CASRSNTGELFF.

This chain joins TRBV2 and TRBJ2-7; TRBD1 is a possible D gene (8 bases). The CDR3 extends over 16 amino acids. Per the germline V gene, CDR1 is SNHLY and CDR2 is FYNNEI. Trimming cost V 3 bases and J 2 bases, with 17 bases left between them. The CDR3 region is CASSEGGTGSPYEQYV. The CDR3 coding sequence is TGTGCCAGCAGTGAGGGAGGGACAGGCTCCCCCTACGAGCAGTACGTC.

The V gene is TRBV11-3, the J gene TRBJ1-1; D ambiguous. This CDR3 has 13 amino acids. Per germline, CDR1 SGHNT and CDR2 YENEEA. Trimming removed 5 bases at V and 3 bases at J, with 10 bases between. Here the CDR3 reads CASSGPRDTEAFF. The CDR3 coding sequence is TGTGCCAGCAGCGGCCCCCGGGACACTGAAGCTTTCTTT.

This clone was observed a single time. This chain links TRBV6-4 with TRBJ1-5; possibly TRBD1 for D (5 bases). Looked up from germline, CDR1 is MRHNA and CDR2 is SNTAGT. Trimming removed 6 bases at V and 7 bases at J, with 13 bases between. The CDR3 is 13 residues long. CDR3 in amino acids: CASSAGFRQPQHF. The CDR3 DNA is TGTGCCAGCAGCGCAGGGTTTAGGCAGCCCCAGCATTTT.

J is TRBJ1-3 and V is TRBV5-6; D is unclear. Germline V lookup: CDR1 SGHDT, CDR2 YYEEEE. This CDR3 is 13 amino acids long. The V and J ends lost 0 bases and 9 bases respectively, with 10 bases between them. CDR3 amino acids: CASSLVSSLTIYF. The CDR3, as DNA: TGTGCCAGCAGCTTGGTCTCTAGTCTCACCATATATTTT. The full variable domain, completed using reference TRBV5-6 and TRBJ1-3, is DAGVTQSPTHLIKTRGQQVTLRCSPKSGHDTVSWYQQALGQGPQFIFQYYEEEERQRGNFPDRFSGHQFPNYSSELNVNALLLGDSALYLCASSLVSSLTIYFGEGSWLTVV.

CDR3 in amino acids: CASRLTGKVLTGSNYGYTF. CDR3 DNA sequence: TGTGCCAGTAGACTCACAGGGAAAGTTCTCACCGGATCTAACTATGGCTACACCTTC. The chain couples TRBV19 to TRBJ1-2; a weak D match, TRBD1 (6 bases). CDR3 length equals 19 residues. In germline, CDR1 is LNHDA, CDR2 SQIVND (reference sequence). Trimming removed 6 bases from V and 0 bases from J, with 26 bases in between. Full variable domain (missing parts from reference TRBV19 and TRBJ1-2): DGGITQSPKYLFRKEGQNVTLSCEQNLNHDAMYWYRQDPGQGLRLIYYSQIVNDFQKGDIAEGYSVSREKKESFPLTVTSAQKNPTAFYLCASRLTGKVLTGSNYGYTFGSGTRLTVV.

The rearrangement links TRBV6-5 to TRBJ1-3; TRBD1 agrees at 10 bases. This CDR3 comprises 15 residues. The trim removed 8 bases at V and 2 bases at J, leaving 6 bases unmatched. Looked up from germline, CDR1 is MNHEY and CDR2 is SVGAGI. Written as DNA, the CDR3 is TGTGCCAGCCATGGGACAGGGGTGCCTGGAAACACCATATATTTT. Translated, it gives CASHGTGVPGNTIYF.

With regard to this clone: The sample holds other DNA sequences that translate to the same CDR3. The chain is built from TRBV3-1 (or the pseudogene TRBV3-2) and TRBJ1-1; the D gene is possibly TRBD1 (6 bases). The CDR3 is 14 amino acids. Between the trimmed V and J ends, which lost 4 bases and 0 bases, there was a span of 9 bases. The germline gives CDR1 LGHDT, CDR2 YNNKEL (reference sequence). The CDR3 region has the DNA TGTGCCAGCAGCCCAGGACAGCTGAACACTGAAGCTTTCTTT. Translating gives CASSPGQLNTEAFF.

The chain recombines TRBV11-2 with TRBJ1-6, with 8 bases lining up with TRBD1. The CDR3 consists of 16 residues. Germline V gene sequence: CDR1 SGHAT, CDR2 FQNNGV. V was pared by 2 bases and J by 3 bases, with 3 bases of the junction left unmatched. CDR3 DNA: TGTGCCAGCAGCTTACAGGGGGCCCACTATAATTCACCCCTCCACTTT. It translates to CASSLQGAHYNSPLHF.

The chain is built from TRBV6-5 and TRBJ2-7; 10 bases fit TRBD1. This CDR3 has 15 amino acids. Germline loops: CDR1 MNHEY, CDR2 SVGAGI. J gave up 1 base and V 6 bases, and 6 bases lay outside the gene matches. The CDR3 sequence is CASSSRDRGSYEQYV. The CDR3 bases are TGTGCCAGCAGCTCCCGGGACAGGGGTTCCTACGAGCAGTACGTC.

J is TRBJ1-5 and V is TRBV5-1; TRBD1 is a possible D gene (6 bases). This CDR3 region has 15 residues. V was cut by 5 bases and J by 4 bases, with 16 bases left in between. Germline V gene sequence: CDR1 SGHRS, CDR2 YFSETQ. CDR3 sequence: CASSPQGLANQPQHF. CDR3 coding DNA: TGCGCCAGCAGTCCACAGGGCTTAGCAAATCAGCCCCAGCATTTT.

This CDR3 is CASSVGAADTQYF. The CDR3 DNA follows: TGCGCCAGCAGCGTGGGAGCGGCAGATACGCAGTATTTT. The chain recombines TRBV5-1 with TRBJ2-3; the D gene is possibly TRBD2 (5 bases). From germline, CDR1 is SGHRS and CDR2 YFSETQ. Trimming pared 4 bases from V and 4 bases from J, leaving 10 bases between. This CDR3 spans 13 amino acids.

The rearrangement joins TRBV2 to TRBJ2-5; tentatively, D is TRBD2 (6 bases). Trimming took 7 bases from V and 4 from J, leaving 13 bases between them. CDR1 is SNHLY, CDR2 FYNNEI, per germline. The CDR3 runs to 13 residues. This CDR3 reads CASMGGRGETQYF. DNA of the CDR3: TGTGCCAGCATGGGGGGACGGGGAGAGACCCAGTACTTC.

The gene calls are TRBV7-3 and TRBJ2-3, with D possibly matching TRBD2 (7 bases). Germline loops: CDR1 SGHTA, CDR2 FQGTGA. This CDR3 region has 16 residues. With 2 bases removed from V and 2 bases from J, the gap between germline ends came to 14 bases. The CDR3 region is CASSLGGGGATDTQYF. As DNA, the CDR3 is TGTGCCAGCAGCTTAGGTGGAGGGGGGGCCACAGATACGCAGTATTTT.

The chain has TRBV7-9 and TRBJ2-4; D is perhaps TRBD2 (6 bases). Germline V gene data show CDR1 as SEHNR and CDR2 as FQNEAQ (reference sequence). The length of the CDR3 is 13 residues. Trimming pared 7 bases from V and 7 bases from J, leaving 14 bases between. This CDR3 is CASTPGGNNIQYF. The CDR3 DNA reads TGTGCCAGCACCCCCGGCGGGAACAACATTCAGTACTTC. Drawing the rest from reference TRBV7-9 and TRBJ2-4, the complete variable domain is DTGVSQNPRHKITKRGQNVTFRCDPISEHNRLYWYRQTLGQGPEFLTYFQNEAQLEKSRLLSDRFSAERPKGSFSTLEIQRTEQGDSAMYLCASTPGGNNIQYFGAGTRLSVL.

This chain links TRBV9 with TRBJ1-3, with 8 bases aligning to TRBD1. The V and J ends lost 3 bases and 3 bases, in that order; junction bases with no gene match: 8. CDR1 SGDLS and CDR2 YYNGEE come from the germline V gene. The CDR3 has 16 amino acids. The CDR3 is CASSAPRGRFGNTIYF. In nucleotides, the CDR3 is TGTGCCAGCAGCGCCCCCAGGGGGCGGTTTGGAAACACCATATATTTT.